This T cell receptor (beta chain) appears in the sequencing data of a study of shared clonotypes between healthy human individuals. Overall study: Per-donor plates numbered three CD4 naive, three CD4 memory, two CD8 naive and one CD8 memory.

Regarding this clone: What it binds is unknown.

Study outcomes and limitations: Naive subsets generally had larger estimated richness than memory subsets. Relative to clonotypes present in all four donors, those not shared had lower generation probabilities.

Genomic DNA (from each subset) was split evenly across several immunoSEQ plates. Using immunoSEQ multiplex PCR, the repertoire was profiled, and TCRdb retains in-frame clones only, with some absent. The data show about 1.5 million clones, with approximately 98% seen just once and about 0.45% held by the top ten. The sequenced sample was naive CD4+ T cells sorted from blood. Subset meaning: CD45RA+ positively selected. This sequence originates from a man aged 25-40 years in good health.

The CDR3 region has the DNA TGTGCCAGCAGCGTTCGGGACAGGGTAGGAGATACGCAGTATTTT. Translating it yields CASSVRDRVGDTQYF. The genes are TRBV9 and TRBJ2-3, with 9 bases matching TRBD1. This CDR3 spans 15 amino acids. Germline assignment: CDR1 SGDLS and CDR2 YYNGEE. V dropped 2 bases and J dropped 5; count of bases not matched to a gene: 6.